The clone carrying this T cell receptor beta chain has just a few counts. As yet, its antigen is unknown. This entry belongs to a study of T-cell memory formation after mild COVID-19. In the study overall: Largely donor-specific sequence clusters came from two donors. Broader study findings: While clones contracting from day 15 to 85 were balanced between CD4 and CD8, later expanders leaned CD4+. CD4+ contracting clones lay mainly in CM and EM, CD8+ ones in EMRA.

A 5'RACE reaction primed in the constant segment made cDNA libraries of TCR alpha and TCR beta, and these carried sample barcodes and UMIs. TCRdb reanalysed the 5' RACE reads using MiXCR and keeps one entry per CDR3 protein. The table records roughly 200,000 distinct CDR3 sequences, roughly 18% of them present only once. The sequenced material came from PBMCs or a T cell subset sorted from them (not recorded which). This sequence was found in an adult woman who had mild COVID-19 (a few samples of this study predate the infection). Cell type and time point are not known.

CDR3 nucleotides: TGTGCCAGCAGTTTAAGAAACGGGGCGAGGGAGCAGTACTTC. Amino acids: CASSLRNGAREQYF. The chain couples TRBV27 to TRBJ2-7; D may match TRBD1 or TRBD2 (5 bases each). V lost 2 bases, J lost 7 bases, and 15 bases lay in between. The CDR3 sequence is 14 residues long. In germline, CDR1 is MNHEY, CDR2 SMNVEV (reference sequence).